This is a list of T cell receptor beta chains from one sample in a study of T-cell memory formation after mild COVID-19. TCRdb re-called the 5' RACE reads with MiXCR, one entry per CDR3 protein. The sample contains 250,000 to 400,000 distinct CDR3 sequences, about 13% of which appear only once. Input material: PBMCs or a T cell subset sorted from them (not recorded which). These receptors all come from a man younger than 35 who had mild COVID-19 (a few samples of this study predate the infection). Cell type and time point are not known. Both conserved end residues are part of each CDR3. A D gene is named only where the DNA matches it firmly. Size tells how often a clone was seen (once, few, many) or the class of an expanded clone, and some rows leave it out.

V gene: TRBV7-9
J gene: TRBJ1-2
D gene: TRBD1
clone size: NA
CDR3 DNA: TGTGCCAGCAGCTCTACCGGGACAGGGGTGGAAGGCTACACCTTC
CDR3 protein: CASSSTGTGVEGYTF

V gene: TRBV10-3
J gene: TRBJ2-1
D gene: NA
clone size: few
CDR3 DNA: TGTGCCATCAGTGAGAGGAATCGGGAATGGTACAATGAGCAGTTCTTC
CDR3 protein: CAISERNREWYNEQFF

V gene: TRBV11-2
J gene: TRBJ1-2
D gene: NA
clone size: few
CDR3 DNA: TGTGCCAGCAGCTTAGGGGTGGCCGTCTATCCTTATGGCTACACCTTC
CDR3 protein: CASSLGVAVYPYGYTF

V gene: TRBV6-5
J gene: TRBJ1-3
D gene: NA
clone size: few
CDR3 DNA: TGTGCCAGCAGGATTGGAAACACCATATATTTT
CDR3 protein: CASRIGNTIYF

V gene: TRBV9
J gene: TRBJ2-2
D gene: NA
clone size: few
CDR3 DNA: TGTGCCAGCAGCTCCTCAGAAGGCACCGGGGAGCTGTTTTTT
CDR3 protein: CASSSSEGTGELFF

V gene: TRBV7-2
J gene: TRBJ2-3
D gene: TRBD2
clone size: many
CDR3 DNA: TGTGCCAGCAGCTTAGCCTTAGCGGGGGCCACAGATACGCAGTATTTT
CDR3 protein: CASSLALAGATDTQYF

V gene: TRBV12-3/TRBV12-4
J gene: TRBJ2-2
D gene: TRBD1
clone size: NA
CDR3 DNA: TGTGCCAGCAGTTTCGGGCAGGGGGCCGACACCGGGGAGCTGTTTTTT
CDR3 protein: CASSFGQGADTGELFF

V gene: TRBV7-2
J gene: TRBJ1-2
D gene: TRBD1
clone size: few
CDR3 DNA: TGTGCCAGCAGCTCGAGACAGGGCCGGTATGGCTACACCTTC
CDR3 protein: CASSSRQGRYGYTF

V gene: TRBV12-3/TRBV12-4
J gene: TRBJ2-3
D gene: NA
clone size: few
CDR3 DNA: TGTGCCAGCAGTTACGGGACATCGAGCACAGATACGCAGTATTTT
CDR3 protein: CASSYGTSSTDTQYF

V gene: TRBV5-1
J gene: TRBJ2-3
D gene: TRBD1
clone size: many
CDR3 DNA: TGCGCCAGCAGCTTGGGACAGGGGTTGTGGAAAACGCAGTATTTT
CDR3 protein: CASSLGQGLWKTQYF

V gene: TRBV7-9
J gene: TRBJ1-6
D gene: NA
clone size: NA
CDR3 DNA: TGTGCCAGCAGCGCCCCAGCGGGGGTTAATTCACCCCTCCACTTT
CDR3 protein: CASSAPAGVNSPLHF

V gene: TRBV11-2
J gene: TRBJ2-3
D gene: NA
clone size: few
CDR3 DNA: TGTGCCAGCAGCCCGACCCCGACTAGCACAGATACGCAGTATTTT
CDR3 protein: CASSPTPTSTDTQYF

V gene: TRBV5-1
J gene: TRBJ2-1
D gene: TRBD2
clone size: NA
CDR3 DNA: TGCGCCAGCAGCACAGGACTAGCGGGGAGCAATGAGCAGTTCTTC
CDR3 protein: CASSTGLAGSNEQFF

V gene: TRBV12-3/TRBV12-4
J gene: TRBJ1-1
D gene: NA
clone size: NA
CDR3 DNA: TGTGCCAGCAGTCCATCGACGGTGAACACTGAAGCTTTCTTT
CDR3 protein: CASSPSTVNTEAFF

V gene: TRBV12-3/TRBV12-4
J gene: TRBJ1-2
D gene: NA
clone size: once
CDR3 DNA: TGTGCCAGCACCCTCCGGTGGGGTAGCTATGGCTACACCTTC
CDR3 protein: CASTLRWGSYGYTF

V gene: TRBV7-9
J gene: TRBJ1-6
D gene: NA
clone size: few
CDR3 DNA: TGTGCCAGCAGCTTGGGGCGGGCCACGGATTCACCCCTCCACTTT
CDR3 protein: CASSLGRATDSPLHF

V gene: TRBV5-1
J gene: TRBJ2-3
D gene: NA
clone size: many
CDR3 DNA: TGCGCCAGCAGCGCCGGAGCCCTAGGGCGAATTGATACGCAGTATTTT
CDR3 protein: CASSAGALGRIDTQYF

V gene: TRBV7-2
J gene: TRBJ1-1
D gene: TRBD1
clone size: many
CDR3 DNA: TGTGCCAGCAGCTCCTACAGGGGGTGGACTGAAGCTTTCTTT
CDR3 protein: CASSSYRGWTEAFF

V gene: TRBV7-8
J gene: TRBJ1-5
D gene: TRBD1
clone size: NA
CDR3 DNA: TGTGCCAGCAGCCCCGGACAGGCGCAGGAACCCCAGCATTTT
CDR3 protein: CASSPGQAQEPQHF

V gene: TRBV24-1
J gene: TRBJ2-3
D gene: TRBD1
clone size: few
CDR3 DNA: TGTGCCACCAGTGAACAGGGGGCCGATACGCAGTATTTT
CDR3 protein: CATSEQGADTQYF

V gene: TRBV20-1
J gene: TRBJ1-1
D gene: NA
clone size: NA
CDR3 DNA: TGCAGTGCCCCAAAACAGCTCCAGAACACTGAAGCTTTCTTT
CDR3 protein: CSAPKQLQNTEAFF

V gene: TRBV5-1
J gene: TRBJ2-2
D gene: NA
clone size: many
CDR3 DNA: TGCGCCAGCAGCTTGGATCCAAGAAACACCGGGGAGCTGTTTTTT
CDR3 protein: CASSLDPRNTGELFF

V gene: TRBV7-2
J gene: TRBJ2-1
D gene: TRBD1
clone size: few
CDR3 DNA: TGTGCCAGCAGCGCAAAGGGACAGGGGTTTGAGCAGTTCTTC
CDR3 protein: CASSAKGQGFEQFF

V gene: TRBV7-9
J gene: TRBJ1-1
D gene: NA
clone size: NA
CDR3 DNA: TGTGCCAGCAGCTTGCTATTGGGGGTGAACACTGAAGCTTTCTTT
CDR3 protein: CASSLLLGVNTEAFF

V gene: TRBV12-3/TRBV12-4
J gene: TRBJ1-3
D gene: NA
clone size: few
CDR3 DNA: TGTGCCAGCAGCTACCACAGTGTCTCTGGAAACACCATATATTTT
CDR3 protein: CASSYHSVSGNTIYF

V gene: TRBV7-2
J gene: TRBJ2-5
D gene: TRBD2
clone size: few
CDR3 DNA: TGTGCCAGCAGCTTTCGCGGGGGGGCGGAGACCCAGTACTTC
CDR3 protein: CASSFRGGAETQYF

V gene: TRBV20-1
J gene: TRBJ1-2
D gene: NA
clone size: NA
CDR3 DNA: TGCAGTGCTAAATGGCAGAACTATGGCTACACCTTC
CDR3 protein: CSAKWQNYGYTF

V gene: TRBV11-2
J gene: TRBJ1-4
D gene: NA
clone size: NA
CDR3 DNA: TGTGCCAGCAGCTCTGTGCGGGACGCGAACAAAAAACTGTTTTTT
CDR3 protein: CASSSVRDANKKLFF

V gene: TRBV12-3/TRBV12-4
J gene: TRBJ2-2
D gene: TRBD1
clone size: many
CDR3 DNA: TGTGCCAGCAGTCCAATCTCCTCAGGGGGCAACGGGGAGCTGTTTTTT
CDR3 protein: CASSPISSGGNGELFF

V gene: TRBV20-1
J gene: TRBJ1-2
D gene: NA
clone size: NA
CDR3 DNA: TGCAGTGCAAAAACCAGGGGAGTCGGCTATGGCTACACCTTC
CDR3 protein: CSAKTRGVGYGYTF

V gene: TRBV4-3
J gene: TRBJ2-7
D gene: NA
clone size: few
CDR3 DNA: TGCGCCAGCAGCCAAGCTTGGCGGGGAGGGGGCGGCGAGCAGTACTTC
CDR3 protein: CASSQAWRGGGGEQYF

V gene: TRBV29-1
J gene: TRBJ1-6
D gene: NA
clone size: few
CDR3 DNA: TGCAGCGTGCGAGATTTTAATTCACCCCTCCACTTT
CDR3 protein: CSVRDFNSPLHF

V gene: TRBV2
J gene: TRBJ2-3
D gene: TRBD2
clone size: few
CDR3 DNA: TGTGCCAGCAGTGAGGCGGGGGGCGGCACAGATACGCAGTATTTT
CDR3 protein: CASSEAGGGTDTQYF

V gene: TRBV5-1
J gene: TRBJ2-7
D gene: NA
clone size: NA
CDR3 DNA: TGCGCCAGCAGCCGGGACGTGGGGATCTACGAGCAGTACTTC
CDR3 protein: CASSRDVGIYEQYF

V gene: TRBV4-3
J gene: TRBJ2-3
D gene: NA
clone size: once
CDR3 DNA: TGCGCCAGCAGTCTCGACAGAGTCACAGATACGCAGTATTTT
CDR3 protein: CASSLDRVTDTQYF

V gene: TRBV18
J gene: TRBJ1-4
D gene: NA
clone size: NA
CDR3 DNA: TGTGCCAGCTCACCGTGGCCTGGACCTGAAAAACTGTTTTTT
CDR3 protein: CASSPWPGPEKLFF

V gene: TRBV7-2
J gene: TRBJ2-3
D gene: NA
clone size: NA
CDR3 DNA: TGTGCCAGCAGCGCACAGGTACCAGATACGCAGTATTTT
CDR3 protein: CASSAQVPDTQYF

V gene: TRBV28
J gene: TRBJ2-1
D gene: NA
clone size: few
CDR3 DNA: TGTGCCAGCAGTACCTTGGACTCTAACGTTGAGCAGTTCTTC
CDR3 protein: CASSTLDSNVEQFF

V gene: TRBV4-2
J gene: TRBJ1-1
D gene: NA
clone size: few
CDR3 DNA: TGTGCCAGCAGCCGATCGGGACGGATGAACACTGAAGCTTTCTTT
CDR3 protein: CASSRSGRMNTEAFF

V gene: TRBV10-3
J gene: TRBJ2-5
D gene: NA
clone size: NA
CDR3 DNA: TGTGCCATCCGAATCTCAGGGGAAGAGACCCAGTACTTC
CDR3 protein: CAIRISGEETQYF

V gene: TRBV4-3
J gene: TRBJ2-1
D gene: NA
clone size: NA
CDR3 DNA: TGCGCCAGCAGCCAAGACGCCGGGGCTCGGGAGCAGTTCTTC
CDR3 protein: CASSQDAGAREQFF

V gene: TRBV5-1
J gene: TRBJ2-6
D gene: TRBD2
clone size: NA
CDR3 DNA: TGCGCCAGCAGCTTTGAGCGGGGGGAGTCTGGGGCCAACGTCCTGACTTTC
CDR3 protein: CASSFERGESGANVLTF

V gene: TRBV10-3
J gene: TRBJ1-3
D gene: NA
clone size: NA
CDR3 DNA: TGTGCCACCCGCCCAAGAATCGGGAACACCATATATTTT
CDR3 protein: CATRPRIGNTIYF

V gene: TRBV7-2
J gene: TRBJ2-3
D gene: NA
clone size: few
CDR3 DNA: TGTGCCAGCAGCCGACCTTACGGCAGGTTGGGGGATACGCAGTATTTT
CDR3 protein: CASSRPYGRLGDTQYF

V gene: TRBV7-8
J gene: TRBJ2-3
D gene: TRBD2
clone size: NA
CDR3 DNA: TGTGCCAGCAGCCAAGCCGGGGGGACCACAGATACGCAGTATTTT
CDR3 protein: CASSQAGGTTDTQYF

V gene: TRBV4-1
J gene: TRBJ2-3
D gene: NA
clone size: few
CDR3 DNA: TGCGCCAGCAGCAGGACAGTGGCAGATACGCAGTATTTT
CDR3 protein: CASSRTVADTQYF

V gene: TRBV19
J gene: TRBJ1-1
D gene: NA
clone size: few
CDR3 DNA: TGTGCCAGTAGTATGGAGGCGGGGAACACTGAAGCTTTCTTT
CDR3 protein: CASSMEAGNTEAFF

V gene: TRBV18
J gene: TRBJ2-7
D gene: NA
clone size: NA
CDR3 DNA: TGTGCCAGCTCACCGCAGAGCTCCTACGAGCAGTACTTC
CDR3 protein: CASSPQSSYEQYF

V gene: TRBV28
J gene: TRBJ1-2
D gene: NA
clone size: few
CDR3 DNA: TGTGCCAGCAGTTTATTCGGGGGCGCCTATGGCTACACCTTC
CDR3 protein: CASSLFGGAYGYTF

V gene: TRBV5-1
J gene: TRBJ2-2
D gene: TRBD2
clone size: NA
CDR3 DNA: TGCGCCAGCAGCTTGTTACTAGCGGGCGGGGAGCTGTTTTTT
CDR3 protein: CASSLLLAGGELFF

V gene: TRBV6-1
J gene: TRBJ2-1
D gene: NA
clone size: few
CDR3 DNA: TGTGCCAGCAGCTCCCACAGGGCCCGCCTTAACGATGAGCAGTTCTTC
CDR3 protein: CASSSHRARLNDEQFF

V gene: TRBV6-2/TRBV6-3
J gene: TRBJ2-1
D gene: NA
clone size: few
CDR3 DNA: TGTGCCAGCTCTAGGGGATGGGGCAATGAGCAGTTCTTC
CDR3 protein: CASSRGWGNEQFF

V gene: TRBV7-6
J gene: TRBJ2-5
D gene: NA
clone size: many
CDR3 DNA: TGTGCCAGCAGCTTAGCGGGACGATCACAAGAGACCCAGTACTTC
CDR3 protein: CASSLAGRSQETQYF

V gene: TRBV12-3/TRBV12-4
J gene: TRBJ2-3
D gene: NA
clone size: NA
CDR3 DNA: TGTGCCAGCAGTGGGCAGACCGGGACCGGAGGGTATTTT
CDR3 protein: CASSGQTGTGGYF

V gene: TRBV27
J gene: TRBJ2-7
D gene: TRBD2
clone size: NA
CDR3 DNA: TGTGCCAGCAGTTCTGGACTAGCGGGGATGTCCTACGAGCAGTACTTC
CDR3 protein: CASSSGLAGMSYEQYF

V gene: TRBV7-8
J gene: TRBJ1-2
D gene: TRBD1
clone size: few
CDR3 DNA: TGTGCCAGCAGCTTGGACAGGGGGCGAGGCTACACCTTC
CDR3 protein: CASSLDRGRGYTF

V gene: TRBV14
J gene: TRBJ2-1
D gene: NA
clone size: few
CDR3 DNA: TGTGCCAGCAGCCAAGGACGGCGCAATGAGCAGTTCTTC
CDR3 protein: CASSQGRRNEQFF

V gene: TRBV5-1
J gene: TRBJ2-1
D gene: TRBD2
clone size: many
CDR3 DNA: TGCGCCAGCAGTTCACTAGCGGGGGGGCCCAATGAGCAGTTCTTC
CDR3 protein: CASSSLAGGPNEQFF

V gene: TRBV5-1
J gene: TRBJ1-4
D gene: TRBD1
clone size: few
CDR3 DNA: TGCGCCAGCAGGTCCGGGACAGGTCTTGAAAAACTGTTTTTT
CDR3 protein: CASRSGTGLEKLFF

V gene: TRBV7-9
J gene: TRBJ1-4
D gene: NA
clone size: many
CDR3 DNA: TGTGCCAGCAGCTTAGGTCCCAGGGGCTACGGTAATGAAAAACTGTTTTTT
CDR3 protein: CASSLGPRGYGNEKLFF